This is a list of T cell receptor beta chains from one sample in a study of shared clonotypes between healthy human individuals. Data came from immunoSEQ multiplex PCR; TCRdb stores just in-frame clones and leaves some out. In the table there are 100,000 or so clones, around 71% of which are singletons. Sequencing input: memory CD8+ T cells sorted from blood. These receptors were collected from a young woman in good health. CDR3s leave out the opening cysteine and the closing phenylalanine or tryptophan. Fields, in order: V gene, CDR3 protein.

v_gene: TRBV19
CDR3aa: ASSSDGTGTYEQY

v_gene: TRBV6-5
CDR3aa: ASSHGIAGDTQY

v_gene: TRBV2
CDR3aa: ASGRDRGPLYNEQF

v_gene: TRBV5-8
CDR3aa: ASRGPQGCVETQY

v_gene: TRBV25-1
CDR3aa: ASSEIGTVPSSNYGYT

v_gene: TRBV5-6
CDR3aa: ASSPGWPAYYNEQF

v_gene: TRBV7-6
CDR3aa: ASSFLPHYEQY

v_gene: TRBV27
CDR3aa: ASSPTAGVHEQY

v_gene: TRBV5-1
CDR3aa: ASSGEPPHNEQF

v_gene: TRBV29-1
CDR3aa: SVGRGSYEQY

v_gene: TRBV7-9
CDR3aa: ASSPRQYSGANVLT

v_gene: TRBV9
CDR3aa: ASSGDSGAFQETQY

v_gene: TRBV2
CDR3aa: ASSDLGWTPEAF

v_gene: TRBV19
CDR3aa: ASSPGTGYEAF